The 24 T cell receptor beta chains presented below share a single source sample, sequenced in a study of T cell responses to AZD1222 COVID-19 vaccine. The protocol was immunoSEQ multiplex PCR, while the TCRdb copy is restricted to in-frame clones and leaves out a portion. The table includes about 75,000 clones, 80% to 90% detected once. Sequencing was performed on peripheral blood, taken 28 days after the second AZD1222 dose. The receptors derive from an adult who received the AZD1222 COVID-19 vaccine.

J is TRBJ2-7 and V is TRBV3-1 (or the pseudogene TRBV3-2); 13 bases are shared with TRBD2. CDR3 length: 17 amino acids. Germline V gives CDR1 LGHDT, CDR2 YNNKEL (reference sequence). Unmatched junction bases numbered 8, after V lost 1 base and J lost 5 bases. The CDR3 reads CASSQGLTSGGPNEQYF. CDR3 nucleotide sequence: TGTGCCAGCAGCCAAGGACTGACTAGCGGGGGGCCCAACGAGCAGTACTTC.

This clone was detected a few times. V gene TRBV7-9 combines with J gene TRBJ2-3; D possibly corresponds to TRBD2 (7 bases). From germline, CDR1 is SEHNR and CDR2 FQNEAQ (reference sequence). V lost 3 bases and J 2 bases, leaving 12 bases between the germline ends. The CDR3 covers 15 residues. DNA of the CDR3: TGTGCCAGCAGCTTCTGGGGGGGCGACACAGATACGCAGTATTTT. It encodes CASSFWGGDTDTQYF.

The gene calls are TRBV30 and TRBJ2-7, with 9 nucleotides matching TRBD1. Trimming at V came to 1 base and at J to 6 bases, leaving 16 bases not matched to a gene. This CDR3 has 17 residues. CDR1 and CDR2 (germline): GTSNPN, SVGIG (reference sequence). CDR3 nucleotide sequence: TGTGCCTGGAGTGACCGGGACAGGGAGCTCACTCGACGCGAGCAGTACTTC. It specifies CAWSDRDRELTRREQYF. The whole variable domain, remainder taken from reference TRBV30 and TRBJ2-7, is SQTIHQWPATLVQPVGSPLSLECTVEGTSNPNLYWYRQAAGRGLQLLFYSVGIGQISSEVPQNLSASRPQDRQFILSSKKLLLSDSGFYLCAWSDRDRELTRREQYFGPGTRLTVT.

The V call is TRBV3-1 (or the pseudogene TRBV3-2), the J call TRBJ1-3; D is undetermined. Trimming pared 1 base from V and 1 base from J, leaving 8 bases between. Germline V gives CDR1 LGHDT, CDR2 YNNKEL (reference sequence). The CDR3 extends over 15 amino acids. CDR3 sequence (DNA): TGTGCCAGCAGCCAAGCCGGGCTATCTGGAAACACCATATATTTT. Translation gives CASSQAGLSGNTIYF.

The CDR3 reads CASRKGTSISYEQYF. The CDR3 nucleotides are TGTGCCAGCAGAAAGGGGACTAGCATTAGCTACGAGCAGTACTTC. This chain links TRBV2 with TRBJ2-7; 9 bases agree with TRBD2. The germline V gene encodes CDR1 SNHLY and CDR2 FYNNEI. The CDR3 sequence is 15 residues long. V shed 6 bases and J 3 bases; nucleotides not matched to a gene: 9. Looking up the rest from reference TRBV2 and TRBJ2-7 gives the full variable domain: EPEVTQTPSHQVTQMGQEVILRCVPISNHLYFYWYRQILGQKVEFLVSFYNNEISEKSEIFDDQFSVERPDGSNFTLKIRSTKLEDSAMYFCASRKGTSISYEQYFGPGTRLTVT.

The gene calls are TRBV7-2 and TRBJ1-2; TRBD1 might be the D (5 bases). The V end lost 6 bases, the J end lost 4 bases, and 15 bases lay between the germline ends. Germline-derived CDR1 and CDR2 are SGHTA and FQGNSA. The length of the CDR3 is 14 residues. The CDR3 region has the DNA TGTGCCAGCAGTCCGGGTGACAGTCGCTATGGCTACACCTTC. Its translation: CASSPGDSRYGYTF.

This clone has only one observation. The chain combines TRBV5-4 with TRBJ1-1; maybe TRBD1 (5 bases). This CDR3 spans 14 amino acids. With 4 bases removed from V and 1 base from J, the gap between germline ends came to 11 bases. Germline V CDR1 and CDR2: SGHNT, YYREEE (reference sequence). The CDR3 DNA sequence: TGTGCCAGCAGCGGGGGACGGAGGAACACTGAAGCTTTCTTT. Translating gives CASSGGRRNTEAFF. Full variable domain (outside the CDR3, taken from reference TRBV5-4 and TRBJ1-1): ETGVTQSPTHLIKTRGQQVTLRCSSQSGHNTVSWYQQALGQGPQFIFQYYREEENGRGNFPPRFSGLQFPNYSSELNVNALELDDSALYLCASSGGRRNTEAFFGQGTRLTVV.

This chain joins TRBV10-3 and TRBJ2-3; possibly TRBD2 for D (5 bases). CDR1 is ENHRY and CDR2 is SYGVKD in the germline V gene. This CDR3 spans 14 amino acids. Trimming shortened V by 0 bases and J by 2 bases, and 6 bases separated the two germline ends. This CDR3 is CAISESRDTDTQYF. The CDR3 DNA reads as TGTGCCATCAGTGAGTCGAGGGACACAGATACGCAGTATTTT.

In DNA form, the CDR3 reads TGCAGCGTTGAAGCCCGGACTAGCGGGGGTACTAGCACAGATACGCAGTATTTT. Its protein is CSVEARTSGGTSTDTQYF. This rearrangement joins TRBV29-1 to TRBJ2-3; the match to TRBD2 covers 13 bases. The CDR3 runs to 18 residues. Trimming removed 1 base from V and 0 bases from J; junction bases left unmatched: 7. Germline lookup yields CDR1 SQVTM and CDR2 ANQGSEA.

V gene TRBV5-1 combines with J gene TRBJ2-2; TRBD1 is a possible D gene (6 bases). CDR1 is SGHRS and CDR2 is YFSETQ in the germline V gene. The V gene lost 0 bases and the J gene lost 5 bases, with 17 bases spanning the gap. This CDR3 has 17 amino acids. The CDR3, as DNA: TGCGCCAGCAGCTTGGGGAGCAGGGGTTGGTGGACCGGGGAGCTGTTTTTT. It encodes CASSLGSRGWWTGELFF.

The chain joins TRBV11-2 to TRBJ1-4; D gene uncertain. Trimming took 5 bases from V and 7 from J, leaving 8 bases between them. The CDR3 spans 12 residues. Germline V gene data show CDR1 as SGHAT and CDR2 as FQNNGV. CDR3 in DNA: TGTGCCAGCAGCATCTCCGGTGAAAAACTGTTTTTT. Its protein is CASSISGEKLFF. The variable domain in full, with the rest retrieved from reference TRBV11-2 and TRBJ1-4, is EAGVAQSPRYKIIEKRQSVAFWCNPISGHATLYWYQQILGQGPKLLIQFQNNGVVDDSQLPKDRFSAERLKGVDSTLKIQPAKLEDSAVYLCASSISGEKLFFGSGTQLSVL.

This chain uses TRBV4-2 with TRBJ2-6; D is unclear. This CDR3 is 16 amino acids long. The V end was cut by 1 base, the J end by 4 bases, with 11 bases between. Germline V gives CDR1 LGHNA, CDR2 YNFKEQ. The CDR3 loop is CASSQVGGSGANVLTF. The CDR3 DNA follows: TGTGCCAGCAGCCAAGTTGGTGGATCCGGGGCCAACGTCCTGACTTTC.

The rearrangement links TRBV19 to TRBJ1-3; D is possibly TRBD1 (5 bases). This CDR3 spans 16 amino acids. Trimming stripped 4 bases from V and 0 bases from J, with 13 bases between. CDR1 is LNHDA and CDR2 is SQIVND in the germline V gene (reference sequence). CDR3 residues: CASSTPGSPSGNTIYF. DNA of the CDR3: TGTGCCAGTAGTACACCAGGGAGTCCCTCTGGAAACACCATATATTTT. The whole variable domain, remainder taken from reference TRBV19 and TRBJ1-3, is DGGITQSPKYLFRKEGQNVTLSCEQNLNHDAMYWYRQDPGQGLRLIYYSQIVNDFQKGDIAEGYSVSREKKESFPLTVTSAQKNPTAFYLCASSTPGSPSGNTIYFGEGSWLTVV.

V usage is TRBV30 and J usage is TRBJ2-3; the D gene is possibly TRBD2 (5 bases). V was trimmed by 1 base and J by 6 bases, leaving 17 bases between them. CDR3 length equals 15 residues. The germline V gene has CDR1 GTSNPN and CDR2 SVGIG (reference sequence). DNA for the CDR3: TGTGCCTGGAGTGACTGGCGGGCCGTTTTCGATACGCAGTATTTT. It codes for CAWSDWRAVFDTQYF.

In this sample, this clone turned up a few times. As DNA, the CDR3 is TGTGCCAGCAAGGGGGGGAGGGAGGGCACTGAAGCTTTCTTT. It specifies CASKGGREGTEAFF. The chain links TRBV6-5 to TRBJ1-1, with D possibly matching TRBD1 (6 bases). There are 14 residues in the CDR3. The V gene's germline CDR1 is MNHEY and CDR2 SVGAGI. The germline V and J ends were trimmed by 7 bases and 4 bases, with 16 bases remaining between them.

The chain combines TRBV5-1 with TRBJ1-1; no clear D. V gave up 0 bases and J gave up 4 bases, with 10 bases separating them. The CDR3 spans 14 residues. Germline V CDR1 and CDR2: SGHRS, YFSETQ. The CDR3 DNA reads as TGCGCCAGCAGCTTGGCCGGGGTTGGCACTGAAGCTTTCTTT. It translates to CASSLAGVGTEAFF.

CDR3 in amino acids: CASTDRVREKLFF. CDR3 coding DNA: TGTGCCAGCACCGACAGGGTCCGTGAAAAACTGTTTTTT. The chain couples TRBV12-3 or TRBV12-4 to TRBJ1-4, with 7 nucleotides matching TRBD1. The CDR3 totals 13 residues. Trimming took 7 bases from V and 7 from J; bases not matched to a gene: 6.

The chain joins TRBV4-3 to TRBJ1-1; D is possibly TRBD1 (5 bases). V lost 1 base and J 4 bases, leaving 13 bases between the germline ends. Germline loops: CDR1 LGHNA, CDR2 YSLEER. The CDR3 contains 15 residues. The CDR3 bases are TGCGCCAGCAGCCAAGGCCAGGGAGGTAGCACTGAAGCTTTCTTT. Translation: CASSQGQGGSTEAFF.

The chain recombines TRBV9 with TRBJ1-3; no firm D call. The CDR3 is made up of 12 amino acids. The V end lost 0 bases, the J end lost 11 bases, and 9 bases lay between the germline ends. From germline, CDR1 is SGDLS and CDR2 YYNGEE. CDR3 DNA sequence: TGTGCCAGCAGCGTAGATAGAGGTTCCATATATTTT. It yields the protein CASSVDRGSIYF.

The J gene is TRBJ2-5, the V gene TRBV3-1 (or the pseudogene TRBV3-2); 7 bases are shared with TRBD1. There are 14 residues in the CDR3. V shed 3 bases and J 5 bases; nucleotides not matched to a gene: 6. CDR1 is LGHDT, CDR2 YNNKEL, per germline (reference sequence). The CDR3 sequence: CASSHRTGAETQYF. The CDR3, as DNA: TGTGCCAGCAGCCATCGAACAGGGGCGGAGACCCAGTACTTC.

This clone was seen once. This chain joins TRBV2 and TRBJ2-7, with no clear D. The CDR3 runs to 13 residues. From germline, CDR1 is SNHLY and CDR2 FYNNEI. V lost 7 bases and J lost 9, with 19 bases in between. The CDR3 DNA reads TGTGCCAGCAATCCACCACATCGGTCGGGGCAGTACTTC. It specifies CASNPPHRSGQYF.

The rearrangement uses TRBV20-1 and TRBJ1-2; tentative D call: TRBD1 (6 bases). In germline, CDR1 is DFQATT, CDR2 SNEGSKA (reference sequence). Trimming left V 5 bases short and J 4 bases short, with 8 bases between. The CDR3 has 11 residues. Here the CDR3 DNA reads TGCAGTGCTCCCAGGGGCTATGGCTACACCTTC. Residues: CSAPRGYGYTF.

This rearrangement joins TRBV5-1 to TRBJ2-4; 7 bases are a match to TRBD1. V lost 7 bases and J lost 4; bases outside the gene matches: 23. Germline loops: CDR1 SGHRS, CDR2 YFSETQ. The CDR3 has 19 amino acids. The chain's CDR3 is CASRDSNLLTSGEKNIQYF. The CDR3 bases are TGCGCCAGCCGGGACAGTAATCTTCTAACCTCCGGGGAGAAAAACATTCAGTACTTC.

This clone was picked up one time. The chain links TRBV28 to TRBJ1-6; D is unresolved. The CDR3 is 11 residues long. V shed 7 bases and J shed 11 bases, with 9 bases lying between them. Germline assignment: CDR1 MDHEN and CDR2 SYDVKM. This CDR3 is CASTSGAPLHF. The CDR3 bases are TGTGCCAGCACTAGCGGGGCACCCCTCCACTTT.